These 27 T cell receptor beta chains came from one sample sequenced in a study of cytomegalovirus exposure and HLA in healthy donors. PCR involved 60 Vbeta and 13 Jbeta primers. TCRdb's copy holds only in-frame clones and misses some; the assay was immunoSEQ multiplex PCR. The sample has more than 100,000 clones, more than 60% seen once. Sequenced sample: PBMCs. The receptors were gathered from a woman aged 40 to 50 in good health and CMV-seronegative.

The DNA of the CDR3 is TGTGCCAGTAGTATGCTAGCGGCCGGGAGGGACTATGGCTACACCTTC. Protein sequence: CASSMLAAGRDYGYTF. The chain joins TRBV19 to TRBJ1-2; D is uncertain. The V end was cut by 3 bases, the J end by 3 bases, with 17 bases between. This CDR3 is built from 16 residues. CDR1 LNHDA and CDR2 SQIVND come from the germline V gene (reference sequence). Full variable domain (missing parts from reference TRBV19 and TRBJ1-2): DGGITQSPKYLFRKEGQNVTLSCEQNLNHDAMYWYRQDPGQGLRLIYYSQIVNDFQKGDIAEGYSVSREKKESFPLTVTSAQKNPTAFYLCASSMLAAGRDYGYTFGSGTRLTVV.

The rearrangement uses TRBV5-6 and TRBJ1-5; 9 bases map to TRBD1. Germline loops: CDR1 SGHDT, CDR2 YYEEEE. Trimming at V came to 2 bases and at J to 7 bases, leaving 4 bases not matched to a gene. There are 14 residues in the CDR3. CDR3 sequence (DNA): TGTGCCAGCAGCTTTGGGACAGGGATGCAGCCCCAGCATTTT. Translating it yields CASSFGTGMQPQHF.

This clone has more than one count but fewer than ten. The J gene is TRBJ1-2, the V gene TRBV7-2; 8 nucleotides line up with TRBD1. The germline gives CDR1 SGHTA, CDR2 FQGNSA. The CDR3 runs to 13 residues. Trimming removed 5 bases from V and 7 bases from J; junction bases left unmatched: 6. The CDR3 here is CASSRTGLGGYTF. The DNA for the CDR3 is TGTGCCAGCAGCCGGACAGGGTTGGGTGGCTACACCTTC.

V is TRBV4-1 and J is TRBJ1-2; D call uncertain. V gave up 0 bases and J gave up 5 bases, with 13 bases separating them. Germline CDR1 is MGHRA and CDR2 is YSYEKL. The CDR3 runs to 15 residues. The CDR3 reads CASSQDSARPYGYTF. The CDR3 region has the DNA TGCGCCAGCAGCCAAGATTCGGCCAGGCCTTATGGCTACACCTTC.

The chain combines TRBV4-1 with TRBJ2-5; 11 bases line up with TRBD2. V was clipped by 6 bases and J by 4 bases; unmatched bases: 10. This CDR3 has 16 amino acids. CDR1 is MGHRA and CDR2 is YSYEKL in the germline V gene. The CDR3 protein is CASRSTGLAVGETQYF. CDR3 nucleotides: TGCGCCAGCAGGTCCACGGGACTAGCGGTAGGAGAGACCCAGTACTTC.

V gene TRBV6-1 combines with J gene TRBJ2-7; 10 positions match TRBD2. Unmatched junction bases numbered 4, after V lost 3 bases and J lost 2 bases. There are 15 residues in the CDR3. The V gene's germline CDR1 is MNHNS and CDR2 SASEGT. DNA of the CDR3: TGTGCCAGCAGTGAGGATAGCGGGGGGACCTACGAGCAGTACTTC. Residues: CASSEDSGGTYEQYF.

This clone was observed a handful of times. The chain uses TRBV7-3 and TRBJ2-5, with D perhaps TRBD2 (5 bases). CDR3 length equals 13 residues. V shed 4 bases and J shed 1 base, with 7 bases lying between them. In germline, CDR1 is SGHTA, CDR2 FQGTGA. DNA for the CDR3: TGTGCCAGCAGCTCCGAGGGCCAAGAGACCCAGTACTTC. Protein: CASSSEGQETQYF. The full variable domain, rest sourced from reference TRBV7-3 and TRBJ2-5, is GAGVSQTPSNKVTEKGKYVELRCDPISGHTALYWYRQSLGQGPEFLIYFQGTGAADDSGLPNDRFFAVRPEGSVSTLKIQRTERGDSAVYLCASSSEGQETQYFGPGTRLLVL.

This clone has more than one count but fewer than ten. The chain links TRBV4-1 to TRBJ2-1; 13 bases are shared with TRBD2. Trimming removed 4 bases from V and 7 bases from J; junction bases left unmatched: 7. The germline V gene has CDR1 MGHRA and CDR2 YSYEKL. This CDR3 region has 16 residues. CDR3 residues: CASSRGLAGKGNEQFF. The CDR3 bases are TGCGCCAGCAGCCGGGGACTAGCGGGAAAGGGAAATGAGCAGTTCTTC.

This chain connects TRBV4-3 to TRBJ1-5; D is uncertain. The CDR3 has 13 residues. Between the trimmed V and J ends, which lost 0 bases and 6 bases, there was a span of 6 bases. Germline CDR1 reads LGHNA; CDR2 reads YSLEER. CDR3 amino acids: CASSQDRFQPQHF. For the CDR3, the DNA is TGCGCCAGCAGCCAAGACAGGTTTCAGCCCCAGCATTTT.

In this sample, this clone turned up a few times. A read error is likely here: a far larger clone is one base away. V usage is TRBV6-6 and J usage is TRBJ2-2, with D perhaps TRBD2 (5 bases). Germline V CDR1 and CDR2: MNHNY, SVGAGI (reference sequence). V was clipped by 11 bases and J by 7 bases, with 11 bases between them. This CDR3 is built from 11 residues. The CDR3 DNA reads as TGTGCCGTGCGGGTTGGCGGGGAGCTGTTTTTT. Translated: CAVRVGGELFF.

CDR3 bases: TGTGCCAGCAGTGGTTCAGGTGGGCTTTATTACAATGAGCAGTTCTTC. Amino acids: CASSGSGGLYYNEQFF. This chain connects TRBV6-1 to TRBJ2-1; unclear D gene. CDR3 length equals 16 residues. V was shortened by 4 bases and J by 4 bases, with 17 bases between the two germline ends. Germline V gene lookup returns CDR1 MNHNS and CDR2 SASEGT.

The chain is built from TRBV19 and TRBJ1-2, with D possibly being TRBD1 (5 bases). V lost 3 bases and J 4 bases, leaving 24 bases between the germline ends. Germline assignment: CDR1 LNHDA and CDR2 SQIVND (reference sequence). CDR3 length equals 18 residues. CDR3 sequence (DNA): TGTGCCAGTAGTATTGGGGCCAGAACAGGTGCCCGGCGCTATGGCTACACCTTC. It encodes CASSIGARTGARRYGYTF.

The rearrangement joins TRBV4-1 to TRBJ1-1, with D possibly being TRBD1 (5 bases). Germline lookup yields CDR1 MGHRA and CDR2 YSYEKL. Trimming took off 4 bases at V and 3 bases at J, with 21 bases between the two ends. This CDR3 contains 17 residues. CDR3 region: CASSRVPGGGWDTEAFF. Written as DNA, the CDR3 is TGCGCCAGCAGCCGCGTGCCGGGGGGAGGTTGGGACACTGAAGCTTTCTTT.

The rearrangement joins TRBV10-3 to TRBJ2-7, with D perhaps matching TRBD2 (6 bases). The germline CDR1 and CDR2 sequences are ENHRY and SYGVKD. V gave up 10 bases and J gave up 4 bases, with 20 bases separating them. The CDR3 length is 14 residues. CDR3 in amino acids: CATSSSTSSYEQYF. Here the CDR3 DNA reads TGTGCCACTTCATCGTCGACTAGTTCTTACGAGCAGTACTTC.

This clone was picked up a small number of times. The chain combines TRBV7-6 with TRBJ2-3, with 8 nucleotides matching TRBD1. There are 14 residues in the CDR3. CDR1 and CDR2 (germline): SGHVS, FNYEAQ. V shed 8 bases, J shed 2 bases, and the junction held 6 bases outside the gene matches. The CDR3 region has the DNA TGTGCCAGCTCGGCGACAGGGGCCACAGATACGCAGTATTTT. It translates to CASSATGATDTQYF.

J is TRBJ2-1 and V is TRBV7-9; TRBD2 might be the D (5 bases). Germline CDR1 SEHNR, CDR2 FQNEAQ (reference sequence). Deletions cut 4 bases from V and 0 bases from J, with 13 bases between. This CDR3 is built from 16 residues. For the CDR3, the DNA is TGTGCCAGCAGCTCACAGCGGTGGGGCTCCTACAATGAGCAGTTCTTC. Translating it yields CASSSQRWGSYNEQFF. The whole variable domain, remainder taken from reference TRBV7-9 and TRBJ2-1, is DTGVSQNPRHKITKRGQNVTFRCDPISEHNRLYWYRQTLGQGPEFLTYFQNEAQLEKSRLLSDRFSAERPKGSFSTLEIQRTEQGDSAMYLCASSSQRWGSYNEQFFGPGTRLTVL.

This clone was counted a single time. Germline and junction disagree at one end, which may indicate a read error. The V call is TRBV2, the J call TRBJ2-7; tentatively, D is TRBD2 (5 bases). The germline V gene has CDR1 SNHLY and CDR2 FYNNEI. The CDR3 totals 15 residues. Here the CDR3 reads CASRAGVAVRYVQYF. In DNA, the CDR3 is TGTGCCAGCCGGGCCGGGGTGGCAGTCCGGTACGTGCAGTACTTC.

This clone was observed a handful of times. V usage is TRBV6-1 and J usage is TRBJ1-1; 8 nucleotides align to TRBD1. Germline CDR1 MNHNS, CDR2 SASEGT. Trimming cost V 0 bases and J 6 bases; bases outside gene matches: 9. The CDR3 loop spans 16 amino acids. For the CDR3, the DNA is TGTGCCAGCAGTGAAGCGAGGGACAGGCCGATCGCTGAAGCTTTCTTT. Protein product: CASSEARDRPIAEAFF.

This clone was counted between two and nine times. The CDR3 nucleotides are TGCGCCAGCAGCGCCGGGACAGGCGTCTCTGGGGCCAACGTCCTGACTTTC. As protein: CASSAGTGVSGANVLTF. The J gene is TRBJ2-6, the V gene TRBV4-3; 8 bases map to TRBD1. The CDR3 contains 17 residues. The trim removed 5 bases at V and 0 bases at J, leaving 6 bases unmatched. Germline CDR1 and CDR2: LGHNA and YSLEER.

The V and J genes are TRBV6-4 and TRBJ2-1, with D tentatively TRBD2 (6 bases). CDR3 size: 15 residues. Germline assignment: CDR1 MRHNA and CDR2 SNTAGT. V lost 3 bases to trimming and J lost 0 bases, with 9 bases between them. The CDR3 DNA reads TGTGCCAGCAGTGAGGACTACCCCTCCTACAATGAGCAGTTCTTC. Its translation: CASSEDYPSYNEQFF.

This clone was seen a few times. The genes are TRBV10-2 and TRBJ2-1, with 10 bases matching TRBD2. With 3 bases clipped from V and 8 bases from J, the junction kept 7 bases outside the gene matches. The CDR3 extends over 15 amino acids. Germline V lookup: CDR1 WSHSY, CDR2 SAAADI. The DNA of the CDR3 is TGCGCCAGCAGTGAACTAGCGGGAAAGGCCCATGAGCAGTTCTTC. This sequence encodes CASSELAGKAHEQFF.

Regarding this clone: This CDR3 is also generated by other DNA sequences in the sample. The V call is TRBV6-5, the J call TRBJ1-1; D uncertain. Trimming cost V 6 bases and J 3 bases, with 11 bases left between them. The CDR3 totals 13 residues. CDR1 and CDR2 from the germline V gene are MNHEY and SVGAGI. The CDR3 sequence is CASSVVRDTEAFF. In DNA, the CDR3 is TGTGCCAGCAGCGTCGTTCGGGACACTGAAGCTTTCTTT.

The chain is built from TRBV5-1 and TRBJ1-1, with 7 bases fitting TRBD1. Trimming removed 3 bases from V and 4 bases from J; junction bases left unmatched: 9. The CDR3 has 15 residues. Germline V gene lookup returns CDR1 SGHRS and CDR2 YFSETQ. CDR3 DNA: TGCGCCAGCAGCTACCTCACAGGGGCGGGCACTGAAGCTTTCTTT. This encodes CASSYLTGAGTEAFF.

This clone appeared a few times. The chain has TRBV11-2 and TRBJ2-2; D perhaps matches TRBD1 (7 bases). CDR1 SGHAT and CDR2 FQNNGV come from the germline V gene. This CDR3 is 14 amino acids long. V was pared by 8 bases and J by 4 bases, with 14 bases between. The CDR3 DNA is TGTGCCAGCCGCGACCAGGGGGGCACCGGGGAGCTGTTTTTT. This codes for CASRDQGGTGELFF.

V and J are TRBV28 and TRBJ1-5; TRBD1 matches at 8 bases. In germline, CDR1 is MDHEN, CDR2 SYDVKM. The V and J ends lost 5 bases and 3 bases, in that order; junction bases with no gene match: 3. The CDR3 totals 14 residues. The CDR3 nucleotides read TGTGCCAGCAGTGAGACAGGGGACAATCAGCCCCAGCATTTT. It codes for CASSETGDNQPQHF. Together with reference TRBV28 and TRBJ1-5, the CDR3 gives the full variable domain: DVKVTQSSRYLVKRTGEKVFLECVQDMDHENMFWYRQDPGLGLRLIYFSYDVKMKEKGDIPEGYSVSREKKERFSLILESASTNQTSMYLCASSETGDNQPQHFGDGTRLSIL.

V usage is TRBV4-1 and J usage is TRBJ1-2; 7 nucleotides agree with TRBD1. The CDR3 has 17 residues. The germline V gene has CDR1 MGHRA and CDR2 YSYEKL. V dropped 2 bases and J dropped 2; count of bases not matched to a gene: 11. The CDR3 spells CASSQPLRDRNNYGYTF. In DNA, the CDR3 is TGCGCCAGCAGCCAACCGCTCCGGGACAGAAACAACTATGGCTACACCTTC.

CDR3 nucleotide sequence: TGCGCCAGCAGCCAAGCACAGGGTGTGTGGGGAGAGACCCAGTACTTC. Protein sequence: CASSQAQGVWGETQYF. The J gene is TRBJ2-5, the V gene TRBV4-3, with D perhaps matching TRBD1 (6 bases). The length of the CDR3 is 16 residues. The V end lost 1 base, the J end lost 4 bases, and 16 bases lay between the germline ends. Germline V gene data show CDR1 as LGHNA and CDR2 as YSLEER.